One TCR beta chain is described in this entry. As yet, its antigen is unknown. This sample was included in a study of identifying expanded T cells in peripheral blood. Notes on the study in general: Approximately 1.1 clones differed between technical replicates, versus around 15 and 19 over time.

CDR1 MDHEN and CDR2 SYDVKM come from the germline V gene. V was clipped by 2 bases and J by 4 bases, with 6 bases between them. This CDR3 contains 12 residues. Measured with immunoSEQ multiplex PCR; TCRdb has only the in-frame clones, and not every one. Of about 110,000 clones listed, around 89% are singletons. This clonotype was sampled from a person aged 18 to 75 in good health. V gene TRBV28 combines with J gene TRBJ2-7, with D unresolved. Source material: blood. The CDR3 spells CASSLGVYEQYF. CDR3 sequence (DNA): TGTGCCAGCAGTTTAGGGGTATACGAGCAGTACTTC.